These 17 T cell receptor beta chains were all obtained from the same sample, sequenced in a study of blood T cell repertoires in COVID-19. Profiling relied on immunoSEQ multiplex PCR, and the TCRdb table lists in-frame clones only, not all of them. The table lists approximately 140,000 clones, 85% to 90% of them singletons, with roughly 8.7% in the top ten. Sequencing used peripheral blood. These receptors all come from a woman in her sixties or seventies with acute or convalescent COVID-19.

This clone was recorded a few times. The chain recombines TRBV5-8 with TRBJ2-1, with TRBD2 matching over 8 bases. J lost 10 bases, V lost 4 bases, and 19 bases had no gene match. CDR1 and CDR2 from the germline V gene are SGHTS and YDEGEE. The CDR3 sequence is 17 residues long. In nucleotides, the CDR3 is TGTGCCAGCAGCCCGGCCCATTTTGCGGGGGGCCTTGAGGAGCAGTTCTTC. Residues: CASSPAHFAGGLEEQFF.

The genes are TRBV9 and TRBJ2-7, with 8 nucleotides matching TRBD2. Germline values: CDR1 SGDLS, CDR2 YYNGEE. CDR3 length equals 15 residues. Unmatched junction bases numbered 8, after V lost 4 bases and J lost 2 bases. The CDR3 protein is CASSPGGQGAYEQYF. DNA for the CDR3: TGTGCCAGCAGCCCGGGGGGGCAGGGAGCCTACGAGCAGTACTTC.

V usage is TRBV28 and J usage is TRBJ2-1, with D perhaps TRBD2 (6 bases). Trimming left V 4 bases short and J 2 bases short, with 9 bases between. The CDR3 has 14 amino acids. The germline gives CDR1 MDHEN, CDR2 SYDVKM. CDR3 sequence reads: CASSWPSAYNEQFF. The CDR3 DNA reads TGTGCCAGCAGTTGGCCTAGCGCCTACAATGAGCAGTTCTTC.

The sample holds one count of this clone. V usage is TRBV20-1 and J usage is TRBJ1-2, with 10 bases aligning to TRBD1. V was pared by 3 bases and J by 7 bases, with 8 bases of the junction left unmatched. Per germline, CDR1 DFQATT and CDR2 SNEGSKA (reference sequence). This CDR3 is built from 14 residues. The DNA of the CDR3 is TGCAGTGCTAGTCCACCGGGACAGGGGCTTGGCTACACCTTC. Amino acid sequence: CSASPPGQGLGYTF.

The chain recombines TRBV3-1 (or the pseudogene TRBV3-2) with TRBJ2-2; a possible D gene is TRBD2 (6 bases). This CDR3 is 15 amino acids long. CDR1 is LGHDT, CDR2 YNNKEL, per germline (reference sequence). The V end lost 9 bases, the J end lost 1 base, and 15 bases lay between the germline ends. CDR3 amino acids: CASGPGLMNTGELFF. CDR3 nucleotide sequence: TGTGCCAGTGGGCCGGGACTGATGAACACCGGGGAGCTGTTTTTT.

CDR3 sequence reads: CASSQSVFPYEQYF. The CDR3 DNA follows: TGTGCCAGCAGCCAATCCGTCTTCCCCTACGAGCAGTACTTC. The gene calls are TRBV16 and TRBJ2-7; no clear D gene. The CDR3 is 14 residues long. V was trimmed by 0 bases and J by 2 bases, leaving 8 bases between them. Germline CDR1 reads KGHSY; CDR2 reads FQNENV.

The chain joins TRBV28 to TRBJ1-2; weak D call: TRBD1 (5 bases). With 4 bases removed from V and 7 bases from J, the gap between germline ends came to 16 bases. The germline V gene has CDR1 MDHEN and CDR2 SYDVKM. This CDR3 has 14 amino acids. CDR3 DNA sequence: TGTGCCAGCAGTTCCCCGACAAGGGGCGGTGGCTACACCTTC. Translated, it gives CASSSPTRGGGYTF.

The rearrangement joins TRBV6-1 to TRBJ2-7, with 8 nucleotides matching TRBD2. This CDR3 contains 16 residues. The J segment lost 0 bases and the V segment lost 1 base, leaving 5 bases of the junction unmatched. The germline V gene has CDR1 MNHNS and CDR2 SASEGT. The CDR3 sequence is CASSEDSGGPSYEQYF. In DNA form, the CDR3 reads TGTGCCAGCAGTGAAGACAGCGGGGGTCCCTCCTACGAGCAGTACTTC.

The gene calls are TRBV24-1 and TRBJ2-3, with 13 bases that match TRBD2. CDR1 is KGHDR, CDR2 SFDVKD, per germline. This CDR3 spans 19 amino acids. Trimming removed 3 bases from V and 0 bases from J; junction bases left unmatched: 8. As DNA, the CDR3 is TGTGCCACCAGTGATCCCGGGACTAGCGGGGTAACTAGCACAGATACGCAGTATTTT. Residues: CATSDPGTSGVTSTDTQYF.

The rearrangement joins TRBV9 to TRBJ1-3; D uncertain. The V end was cut by 0 bases, the J end by 0 bases, with 7 bases between. The CDR3 extends over 15 amino acids. Per the germline V gene, CDR1 is SGDLS and CDR2 is YYNGEE. The CDR3 nucleotides are TGTGCCAGCAGCGTAGCTACCGGCTCTGGAAACACCATATATTTT. This sequence encodes CASSVATGSGNTIYF.

The gene calls are TRBV3-1 (or the pseudogene TRBV3-2) and TRBJ1-2, with D unclear. V gave up 0 bases and J gave up 4 bases, with 9 bases separating them. Germline loops: CDR1 LGHDT, CDR2 YNNKEL (reference sequence). The CDR3 runs to 14 residues. CDR3 loop: CASSQEVESYGYTF. CDR3 DNA: TGTGCCAGCAGCCAAGAAGTGGAGAGCTATGGCTACACCTTC.

The chain employs TRBV7-2 and TRBJ2-3; D ambiguous. V was cut by 0 bases and J by 12 bases, with 10 bases left in between. The CDR3 runs to 12 residues. Germline V CDR1 and CDR2: SGHTA, FQGNSA. CDR3 DNA: TGTGCCAGCAGCTTAGCGAGAGTACCACAGTATTTT. Its translation is CASSLARVPQYF.

The chain carries TRBV13 and TRBJ1-2; D gene ambiguous. The CDR3 is 13 residues long. V was clipped by 0 bases and J by 6 bases, with 8 bases between them. CDR1 is PRHDT and CDR2 is FYEKMQ in the germline V gene (reference sequence). CDR3 amino acids: CASSLGASDGYTF. The CDR3 nucleotides are TGTGCCAGCAGCTTAGGTGCTTCGGATGGCTACACCTTC.

The rearrangement joins TRBV5-4 to TRBJ2-7; 8 bases fit TRBD2. Unmatched junction bases numbered 3, after V lost 0 bases and J lost 1 base. The length of the CDR3 is 15 residues. Germline V lookup: CDR1 SGHNT, CDR2 YYREEE (reference sequence). As DNA, the CDR3 is TGTGCCAGCAGCTTGGGGAGCGGGGGTTCCTACGAGCAGTACTTC. It codes for CASSLGSGGSYEQYF.

This clone was observed at least ten times. The chain carries TRBV10-2 and TRBJ1-5; the match to TRBD1 covers 10 bases. V lost 10 bases, J lost 4 bases, and 7 bases stayed unmatched. Germline-derived CDR1 and CDR2 are WSHSY and SAAADI. This CDR3 has 14 residues. The CDR3 here is CATTGTGDNQPQHF. CDR3 sequence (DNA): TGCGCCACCACCGGGACAGGGGATAATCAGCCCCAGCATTTT.

V is TRBV6-5 and J is TRBJ2-3, with TRBD1 identical over 7 bases. The V segment lost 5 bases and the J segment 10 bases; nucleotides outside the gene matches: 6. CDR3 length: 12 residues. Germline loops: CDR1 MNHEY, CDR2 SVGAGI. CDR3 bases: TGTGCCAGCAGTCAGACAGGGTCCGCGCAGTATTTT. Translating gives CASSQTGSAQYF.

The CDR3 coding sequence is TGTGCCAGCAGTTTATATCGCTACGAGCAGTACTTC. Protein product: CASSLYRYEQYF. The chain recombines TRBV12-3 or TRBV12-4 with TRBJ2-7; D remains ambiguous. CDR3 length: 12 amino acids. Trimming shortened V by 2 bases and J by 3 bases, and 5 bases separated the two germline ends.